The 28 T cell receptor beta chains given below trace back to one sample, sequenced in a study of T cell responses to AZD1222 COVID-19 vaccine. Assay: immunoSEQ multiplex PCR; the TCRdb copy retains only in-frame clones and omits some. In the table there are some 130,000 clones, around 90% of which are singletons. Here the sequenced sample was peripheral blood, taken 28 days after the second AZD1222 dose. These receptors were taken from an adult who received the AZD1222 COVID-19 vaccine.

The DNA of the CDR3 is TGTGCCAGCTCCAACCGGGGCTTAACTGAAGCTTTCTTT. It codes for CASSNRGLTEAFF. This chain joins TRBV5-6 and TRBJ1-1; possibly TRBD1 for D (5 bases). Trimming left V 7 bases short and J 5 bases short, with 15 bases between. CDR1 is SGHDT and CDR2 is YYEEEE in the germline V gene. The CDR3 has 13 amino acids.

The chain recombines TRBV11-2 with TRBJ1-1; 7 positions agree with TRBD1. CDR3 size: 13 residues. V dropped 3 bases and J dropped 11; count of bases not matched to a gene: 9. The germline V gene encodes CDR1 SGHAT and CDR2 FQNNGV. The CDR3 protein is CASSLPPQGSAFF. The CDR3 DNA reads TGTGCCAGCAGCTTGCCTCCACAGGGGTCGGCTTTCTTT.

This clone was counted only a few times. The chain's CDR3 is CASSRGQTNTEAFF. Here the CDR3 DNA reads TGTGCCAGCAGCCGCGGACAGACTAACACTGAAGCTTTCTTT. This chain uses TRBV7-6 with TRBJ1-1, with D possibly matching TRBD1 (6 bases). The CDR3 spans 14 residues. CDR1 and CDR2 (germline): SGHVS, FNYEAQ. V lost 5 bases, J lost 2 bases, and 12 bases lay in between.

This clone was picked up one time. This sequence joins TRBV5-5 and TRBJ2-3, with 7 bases fitting TRBD2. This CDR3 comprises 14 residues. V gave up 4 bases and J gave up 6 bases; unmatched junction bases: 8. Germline values: CDR1 SGHKS, CDR2 YYEKEE (reference sequence). The CDR3 region is CASSQGREIDTQYF. CDR3 in DNA: TGTGCCAGCAGCCAAGGGCGGGAGATCGATACGCAGTATTTT. Combining the CDR3 with reference TRBV5-5 and TRBJ2-3 gives the whole variable domain DAGVTQSPTHLIKTRGQQVTLRCSPISGHKSVSWYQQVLGQGPQFIFQYYEKEERGRGNFPDRFSARQFPNYSSELNVNALLLGDSALYLCASSQGREIDTQYFGPGTRLTVL.

This chain joins TRBV7-2 and TRBJ1-2, with TRBD1 matching over 9 bases. The CDR3 is made up of 13 amino acids. Germline trimming cut 4 bases from V and 7 bases from J; bases unmatched to any gene: 4. The germline gives CDR1 SGHTA, CDR2 FQGNSA. CDR3 residues: CASSSQGAAGYTF. The CDR3 bases are TGTGCCAGCAGCTCACAGGGGGCGGCTGGCTACACCTTC.

J is TRBJ1-3 and V is TRBV19, with TRBD1 matching 11 bases. CDR1 and CDR2 from the germline V gene are LNHDA and SQIVND (reference sequence). CDR3 length: 14 residues. The ends lost 9 bases at V and 6 bases at J; junction bases unmatched: 7. The CDR3 sequence is CASRDRGSLNTIYF. CDR3 in DNA: TGTGCCAGCCGGGACAGGGGGTCTCTAAACACCATATATTTT.

This clone was seen once. The J gene is TRBJ1-1, the V gene TRBV7-9; D is possibly TRBD1 (6 bases). Germline V gene lookup returns CDR1 SEHNR and CDR2 FQNEAQ (reference sequence). This CDR3 is 16 amino acids long. V shed 3 bases and J shed 1 base, with 15 bases lying between them. The chain's CDR3 is CASSFVQLTGNTEAFF. The CDR3 coding sequence is TGTGCCAGCAGCTTTGTCCAACTGACAGGGAACACTGAAGCTTTCTTT.

J is TRBJ1-3 and V is TRBV6-5, with D possibly matching TRBD1 (5 bases). This CDR3 is built from 14 residues. The germline V gene encodes CDR1 MNHEY and CDR2 SVGAGI. V dropped 2 bases and J dropped 0 bases, with 5 bases sitting between them. The CDR3 nucleotides read TGTGCCAGCAGTTACGGGGGCTCTGGAAACACCATATATTTT. As protein: CASSYGGSGNTIYF.

The gene calls are TRBV27 and TRBJ2-7; D might be TRBD1 (5 bases). This CDR3 is 15 amino acids long. CDR1 MNHEY and CDR2 SMNVEV come from the germline V gene (reference sequence). The V and J ends lost 5 bases and 2 bases respectively, with 16 bases between them. CDR3 amino acids: CASSGLGATPYEQYF. CDR3 coding DNA: TGTGCCAGCAGTGGATTAGGGGCCACCCCCTACGAGCAGTACTTC.

V gene TRBV19 combines with J gene TRBJ2-1; D not certain. CDR3 size: 14 residues. The germline V gene has CDR1 LNHDA and CDR2 SQIVND (reference sequence). V lost 5 bases and J 7 bases, leaving 15 bases between the germline ends. In DNA form, the CDR3 reads TGTGCCAGTAGTCCCCTAAAGGACGGGAATGAGCAGTTCTTC. Translation: CASSPLKDGNEQFF. The variable domain in full, with the rest retrieved from reference TRBV19 and TRBJ2-1, is DGGITQSPKYLFRKEGQNVTLSCEQNLNHDAMYWYRQDPGQGLRLIYYSQIVNDFQKGDIAEGYSVSREKKESFPLTVTSAQKNPTAFYLCASSPLKDGNEQFFGPGTRLTVL.

The CDR3 DNA reads TGTGCCAGCAGCTTAGACTCGGGACAGAACTATGGCTACACCTTC. It yields the protein CASSLDSGQNYGYTF. The V and J genes are TRBV11-3 and TRBJ1-2; 7 bases line up with TRBD1. The CDR3 extends over 15 amino acids. The V segment lost 0 bases and the J segment 2 bases; nucleotides outside the gene matches: 3. The germline gives CDR1 SGHNT, CDR2 YENEEA.

The J gene is TRBJ2-5, the V gene TRBV6-4; no clear D. V gave up 0 bases and J gave up 1 base, with 6 bases separating them. Germline V gene data show CDR1 as MRHNA and CDR2 as SNTAGT. This CDR3 has 14 residues. The DNA of the CDR3 is TGTGCCAGCAGTGACTCTTGGGGCCAAGAGACCCAGTACTTC. It encodes CASSDSWGQETQYF.

The chain has TRBV2 and TRBJ2-3, with 7 nucleotides matching TRBD1. The CDR3 extends over 15 amino acids. The germline V gene encodes CDR1 SNHLY and CDR2 FYNNEI. With V trimmed by 6 bases and J by 0 bases, 6 bases remained unmatched. The CDR3 nucleotides read TGTGCCAGCAGCTACGACAGGGATAGCACAGATACGCAGTATTTT. This gives the protein CASSYDRDSTDTQYF.

The chain couples TRBV2 to TRBJ1-2; TRBD1 might be the D (6 bases). Germline CDR1 and CDR2: SNHLY and FYNNEI. Trimming cost V 7 bases and J 2 bases, with 20 bases left between them. CDR3 length: 16 amino acids. The CDR3 region is CASTVTGLVPNYGYTF. The CDR3 DNA reads as TGTGCCAGCACCGTCACAGGGCTGGTCCCCAACTATGGCTACACCTTC.

The rearrangement uses TRBV18 and TRBJ1-1; 9 bases fit TRBD1. V lost 1 base, J lost 4 bases, and 10 bases stayed unmatched. Germline V gene data show CDR1 as KGHSH and CDR2 as LQKENI. This CDR3 is 17 amino acids long. CDR3 bases: TGTGCCAGCTCACCACGGGGACAGGGCTTTAGAAGCACTGAAGCTTTCTTT. Translation: CASSPRGQGFRSTEAFF.

The rearrangement uses TRBV4-2 and TRBJ1-6, with TRBD1 as a possible D gene (6 bases). This CDR3 comprises 16 residues. V lost 2 bases and J 5 bases, leaving 13 bases between the germline ends. Germline values: CDR1 LGHNA, CDR2 YNFKEQ. In DNA form, the CDR3 reads TGTGCCAGCAGCCAACAACAGGGATCGGATAATTCACCCCTCCACTTT. This translates into CASSQQQGSDNSPLHF.

This clone appeared a single time. V is TRBV5-6 and J is TRBJ2-5; no clear D gene. V was cut by 2 bases and J by 4 bases, with 15 bases left in between. The CDR3 has 15 amino acids. The V gene's germline CDR1 is SGHDT and CDR2 YYEEEE. Here the CDR3 DNA reads TGTGCCAGCAGCTTTAATAGGGCGTTGGGAGAGACCCAGTACTTC. Translation gives CASSFNRALGETQYF.

The rearrangement joins TRBV7-3 to TRBJ1-2; no definite D call. CDR1 and CDR2 (germline): SGHTA, FQGTGA. V lost 2 bases, J lost 6 bases, and 13 bases lay in between. There are 14 residues in the CDR3. The CDR3 loop reads CASSLRGTPDGYTF. CDR3 coding DNA: TGTGCCAGCAGCTTACGCGGCACACCCGATGGCTACACCTTC.

This clone was counted a single time. V is TRBV27 and J is TRBJ2-2; 9 nucleotides line up with TRBD2. Germline lookup yields CDR1 MNHEY and CDR2 SMNVEV (reference sequence). The length of the CDR3 is 14 residues. V shed 2 bases, J shed 9 bases, and the junction held 4 bases outside the gene matches. In DNA form, the CDR3 reads TGTGCCAGCAGTTTAGCTAGCGGGAATCGGGAGCTGTTTTTT. It codes for CASSLASGNRELFF.

CDR3 region: CSASGLAGRETQYF. The CDR3 region has the DNA TGCAGTGCTAGTGGTCTAGCGGGGCGAGAGACCCAGTACTTC. This chain links TRBV20-1 with TRBJ2-5, with 9 bases identical to TRBD2. Germline loops: CDR1 DFQATT, CDR2 SNEGSKA (reference sequence). The ends lost 3 bases at V and 4 bases at J; junction bases unmatched: 6. The CDR3 has 14 residues.

V and J are TRBV19 and TRBJ1-4; 11 nucleotides agree with TRBD1. The CDR3 totals 13 residues. Germline trimming cut 5 bases from V and 7 bases from J; bases unmatched to any gene: 0. CDR1 LNHDA and CDR2 SQIVND come from the germline V gene (reference sequence). CDR3 protein: CASSGTGGEKLFF. CDR3 nucleotides: TGTGCCAGTAGTGGGACAGGGGGTGAAAAACTGTTTTTT.

This chain uses TRBV19 with TRBJ2-3; D possibly uses TRBD1 or TRBD2 (5 bases each). The V end lost 6 bases, the J end lost 3 bases, and 19 bases lay between the germline ends. Germline lookup yields CDR1 LNHDA and CDR2 SQIVND (reference sequence). The CDR3 is made up of 16 amino acids. The CDR3: CASSRAVSGPTDTQYF. The CDR3 coding sequence is TGTGCCAGTAGCCGCGCCGTTTCGGGGCCTACAGATACGCAGTATTTT.

This sequence joins TRBV2 and TRBJ1-1; TRBD1 might be the D (6 bases). Per the germline V gene, CDR1 is SNHLY and CDR2 is FYNNEI. There are 12 residues in the CDR3. V lost 7 bases and J 7 bases, leaving 13 bases between the germline ends. The CDR3 loop is CASTGDRGEAFF. CDR3 bases: TGTGCCAGCACAGGGGACCGGGGTGAAGCTTTCTTT.

The V and J genes are TRBV6-2 or TRBV6-3 and TRBJ2-6, with TRBD2 matching 9 bases. V gave up 3 bases and J gave up 0 bases; unmatched junction bases: 9. The germline V gene encodes CDR1 MNHEY and CDR2 SVGEGT. This CDR3 comprises 19 residues. The CDR3 DNA is TGTGCCAGCAGTTATTTAGCGGGGGCCACAGGCTCTGGGGCCAACGTCCTGACTTTC. Translating gives CASSYLAGATGSGANVLTF.

The gene calls are TRBV7-9 and TRBJ1-4; unclear D gene. This CDR3 comprises 14 residues. Per germline, CDR1 SEHNR and CDR2 FQNEAQ (reference sequence). V gave up 2 bases and J gave up 6 bases, with 10 bases separating them. CDR3 sequence reads: CASSLTRWDEKLFF. Here the CDR3 DNA reads TGTGCCAGCAGCTTAACCAGGTGGGATGAAAAACTGTTTTTT.

This rearrangement joins TRBV7-9 to TRBJ1-3, with D perhaps matching TRBD1 (6 bases). Germline assignment: CDR1 SEHNR and CDR2 FQNEAQ (reference sequence). Between the trimmed V and J ends, which lost 3 bases and 4 bases, there was a span of 10 bases. The CDR3 has 14 amino acids. The CDR3 region is CASSFTGTGNTIYF. The CDR3 DNA reads TGTGCCAGCAGCTTCACAGGGACAGGAAACACCATATATTTT.

The chain combines TRBV9 with TRBJ2-3, with D uncertain. This CDR3 contains 15 residues. Per germline, CDR1 SGDLS and CDR2 YYNGEE. The V end lost 0 bases, the J end lost 0 bases, and 8 bases lay between the germline ends. CDR3 nucleotide sequence: TGTGCCAGCAGCGTAGTAAGCAGAAGCACAGATACGCAGTATTTT. Translated: CASSVVSRSTDTQYF.

This chain connects TRBV7-6 to TRBJ2-1, with a possible D match to TRBD1 (6 bases). V lost 0 bases, J lost 4 bases, and 10 bases lay in between. Germline assignment: CDR1 SGHVS and CDR2 FNYEAQ. The CDR3 has 15 residues. CDR3 loop: CASSLAGQGYNEQFF. DNA for the CDR3: TGTGCCAGCAGCTTAGCGGGGCAGGGGTACAATGAGCAGTTCTTC.